This is a list of T cell receptor beta chains from one sample in a study of technical replicates of blood from a few donors. Clones were sequenced by immunoSEQ multiplex PCR, and TCRdb holds only the in-frame ones, with some missing. Here the sample spans around 80,000 clones, roughly 98% being singletons. Material for sequencing was T cells isolated from PBMCs. The receptors stem from a human donor in good health. Each CDR3 is given with its conserved first and last residue. Fields, in order: clone size, D gene, V gene, CDR3 protein. D genes are given only for firm matches. Only part of the rows carry a size: once, few, many, or a class if the clone is expanded.

size: -; D: TRBD1; V: TRBV7-3; CDR3: CASSLAGGYNTEAFF
size: -; D: TRBD1; V: TRBV7-2; CDR3: CASSSDRVWGEQYF
size: -; D: -; V: TRBV19; CDR3: CASSVRGVRGQPQHF
size: -; D: TRBD1; V: TRBV5-1; CDR3: CASSTGQGSGEQYF
size: -; D: -; V: TRBV28; CDR3: CASQTGPALVNNEQFF
size: -; D: -; V: TRBV6-1; CDR3: CASSDWQGAETQYF
size: -; D: -; V: TRBV7-9; CDR3: CASSSFIRFNNEKLFF
size: -; D: TRBD1; V: TRBV5-1; CDR3: CASSAYRDSNSYEQYF
size: -; D: TRBD1; V: TRBV6-5; CDR3: CASSKQGGTDTQYF
size: -; D: -; V: TRBV9; CDR3: CASSVGKEEAFF
size: -; D: TRBD2; V: TRBV7-9; CDR3: CASSLRGLASSYNEQFF
size: once; D: -; V: TRBV29-1; CDR3: CSARTGGREQFF
size: -; D: -; V: TRBV12-2; CDR3: CASRYRLTEAFF
size: once; D: TRBD2; V: TRBV7-9; CDR3: CASSSAGTSREQYF
size: -; D: TRBD2; V: TRBV19; CDR3: CASSIEGGTGELFF
size: -; D: -; V: TRBV7-2; CDR3: CASSYDSSNQPQHF
size: -; D: TRBD2; V: TRBV7-8; CDR3: CASSLGTSGGQETQYF
size: -; D: -; V: TRBV28; CDR3: CASSPFRGSLHNEQFF
size: -; D: TRBD1; V: TRBV10-1; CDR3: CASSGDRGRETQYF
size: -; D: TRBD2; V: TRBV19; CDR3: CASSAQREGTQYF
size: -; D: TRBD1; V: TRBV6-4; CDR3: CASSDTGAGGYTF
size: -; D: TRBD1; V: TRBV5-1; CDR3: CASGLGDRYTDTQYF
size: -; D: -; V: TRBV30; CDR3: CAWSYNQETQYF
size: -; D: -; V: TRBV7-8; CDR3: CASSLDSVGPAKNIQYF
size: -; D: TRBD2; V: TRBV5-1; CDR3: CASRLAGAPPSTDTQYF
size: -; D: -; V: TRBV4-1; CDR3: CASSQARGGYEQYF
size: -; D: TRBD2; V: TRBV2; CDR3: CASSGPSGGITDTQYF
size: -; D: -; V: TRBV7-2; CDR3: CASSSVRAGELFF
size: -; D: -; V: TRBV29-1; CDR3: CSGLGGGGQFF